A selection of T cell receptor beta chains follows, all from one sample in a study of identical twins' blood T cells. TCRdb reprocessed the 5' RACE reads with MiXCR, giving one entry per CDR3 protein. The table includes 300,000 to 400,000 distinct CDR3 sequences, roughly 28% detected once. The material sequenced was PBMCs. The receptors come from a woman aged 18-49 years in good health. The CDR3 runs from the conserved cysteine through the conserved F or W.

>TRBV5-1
CASQTNSNNEQFF
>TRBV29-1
CSVGGQGYEKLFF
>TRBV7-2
CASSLGWAATEAFF
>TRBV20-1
CSARSSGSGDTQYF
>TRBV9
CASRGGGTEAFF
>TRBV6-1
CASSEGTGIGNEQFF
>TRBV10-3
CAIRQGVSEAFF
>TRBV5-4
CASSRSGGFTDTQYF
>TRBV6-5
CASSYTYGTSGSNEQFF
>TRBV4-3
CASSQDDRSTPRQFF
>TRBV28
CASSLEGGMNTEAFF
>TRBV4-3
CASSQASAGYTGELFF
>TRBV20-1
CSGSGGPTDTQYF
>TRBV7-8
CASSPWRDKETQYF
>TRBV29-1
CSVDPGIGLLGTEAFF
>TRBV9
CASSGSGYPTDAQYF
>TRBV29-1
CSVGGGNRPQHF
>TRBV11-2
CASSPRAPHQPQHF
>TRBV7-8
CASSFGTWSSYEQYF
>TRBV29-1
CSVDRTGLNTEAFF
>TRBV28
CASIPVGTGSNYEQYF
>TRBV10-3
CAISGGGSSYNEQFF
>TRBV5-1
CASRPGTGSRYTF
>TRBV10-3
CAISETGGDTGELFF
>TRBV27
CASSLVAGGNTIYF
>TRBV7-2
CASSLGPSMGTGELFF
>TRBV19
CASSRQGERSNQPQHF
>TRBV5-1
CASSLDWGKKPQHF
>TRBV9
CASSPGQVVYTF
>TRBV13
CASSFTGKETQYF
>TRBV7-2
CASSFLRTRQSGELFF
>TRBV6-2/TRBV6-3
CANSYGRTEQYF
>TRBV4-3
CASSQDNSGRTFF
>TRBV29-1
CSVEEGDSKTEAFF
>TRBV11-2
CASSLEAGRAYNEQFF
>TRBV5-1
CASSLSPGAGYTF
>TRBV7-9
CASLVTSAEAFF
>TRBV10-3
CATSPPGQETQYF
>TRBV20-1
CSAYPRERGNTIYF
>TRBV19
CASSMYGAGQETQYF
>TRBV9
CASSTTSLGDEQYF
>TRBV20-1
CSARAGNREYEKLFF
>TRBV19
CASSITGDGYTF
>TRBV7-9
CASSLVGQAGEKLFF
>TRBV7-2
CASSLTRQSHQPQHF
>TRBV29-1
CSVEQMGLASSNEQFF
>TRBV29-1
CSGDRDRDGEEAKNIQYF
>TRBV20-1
CSAVTSGRGGEQFF
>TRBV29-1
CSVATRGGEPQHF
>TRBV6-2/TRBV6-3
CASSPRGGESNQPQHF
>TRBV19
CASSIGPGVGGYTF
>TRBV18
CASSPSGTDGGELFF
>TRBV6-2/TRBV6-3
CASSTRGVPSSEQYF
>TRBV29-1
CSARLAGFTDTQYF
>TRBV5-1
CASSLAYGTRGNEQFF
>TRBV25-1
CASGPRGKNTGELFF
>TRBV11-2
CASSTSGELFF
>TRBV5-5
CASSRSTGEAFF
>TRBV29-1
CSFGLGFGQPQHF